These 13 T cell receptor beta chains share one sample of origin, sequenced in a study of neurological immune-mediated disorders. A single record per CDR3 protein comes from TCRdb applying MiXCR to the 5' RACE reads. The sample lists around 62,000 distinct CDR3 sequences, over 4% occurring once. Source material: PBMCs. These receptors were obtained from a man aged 45-65 years with multiple sclerosis.

The V gene is TRBV28, the J gene TRBJ2-6; no clear D. CDR1 is MDHEN and CDR2 is SYDVKM in the germline V gene. The V end lost 5 bases, the J end lost 2 bases, and 7 bases lay between the germline ends. CDR3 size: 14 residues. The CDR3 nucleotides are TGTGCCAGCAGTCGCCTACCTGGGGCCAACGTCCTGACTTTC. The encoded protein is CASSRLPGANVLTF.

This clonotype has only a few counts. The J gene is TRBJ2-7, the V gene TRBV20-1; a weak D match, TRBD1 (6 bases). V was cut by 6 bases and J by 2 bases, with 14 bases left in between. The CDR3 length is 13 residues. Germline CDR1 DFQATT, CDR2 SNEGSKA (reference sequence). The CDR3, as DNA: TGCAGTGCCCTACAGGGTGCGACCTACGAGCAGTACTTC. Translation: CSALQGATYEQYF.

The table lists this clonotype with many counts. J is TRBJ2-2 and V is TRBV7-3; 9 nucleotides match TRBD2. Unmatched junction bases numbered 5, after V lost 2 bases and J lost 7 bases. The CDR3 totals 15 residues. The germline CDR1 and CDR2 sequences are SGHTA and FQGTGA. CDR3 amino acids: CASSLQAGGFGELFF. CDR3 DNA sequence: TGTGCCAGCAGCTTACAAGCGGGAGGATTCGGGGAGCTGTTTTTT.

This clonotype was seen a few times. The chain carries TRBV12-3 or TRBV12-4 and TRBJ1-1; 9 bases are shared with TRBD1. CDR3 size: 17 residues. J was trimmed by 1 base and V by 2 bases; bases with no gene match: 8. CDR3: CASSLWDRVQQNTEAFF. In nucleotides, the CDR3 is TGTGCCAGCAGTTTATGGGACAGGGTCCAGCAGAACACTGAAGCTTTCTTT.

Ten or more counts support this clonotype. V is TRBV27 and J is TRBJ2-1; TRBD2 aligns across 8 bases. V lost 7 bases, J lost 1 base, and 15 bases stayed unmatched. This CDR3 spans 18 amino acids. Germline V CDR1 and CDR2: MNHEY, SMNVEV (reference sequence). DNA of the CDR3: TGTGCCAGCAACGGGGGGGCAAAGCGGGGGTCTTCCTACAATGAGCAGTTCTTC. Amino acids: CASNGGAKRGSSYNEQFF.

In this sample, this clonotype turned up many times. The V and J genes are TRBV5-1 and TRBJ2-3; D gene ambiguous. Trimming shortened V by 4 bases and J by 6 bases, and 9 bases separated the two germline ends. Germline lookup yields CDR1 SGHRS and CDR2 YFSETQ. This CDR3 has 12 residues. The CDR3: CASSELGDTQYF. The DNA of the CDR3 is TGCGCCAGCAGCGAACTTGGCGATACGCAGTATTTT.

This clonotype was observed many times. The chain joins TRBV29-1 to TRBJ2-3; 9 bases map to TRBD1. Germline V gives CDR1 SQVTM, CDR2 ANQGSEA. The CDR3 sequence is 16 residues long. J lost 4 bases, V lost 1 base, and 9 bases had no gene match. The CDR3 here is CSVEGLGTGKPDTQYF. In DNA form, the CDR3 reads TGCAGCGTTGAAGGTCTCGGGACAGGGAAACCAGATACGCAGTATTTT.

At least ten counts were recorded for this clonotype. This chain links TRBV9 with TRBJ2-7; 7 nucleotides align to TRBD1. The length of the CDR3 is 15 residues. With V trimmed by 0 bases and J by 2 bases, 5 bases remained unmatched. The V gene's germline CDR1 is SGDLS and CDR2 YYNGEE. Here the CDR3 DNA reads TGTGCCAGCAGCGTAGGCCCCGACAGGGCCTACGAGCAGTACTTC. It translates to CASSVGPDRAYEQYF.

This clonotype was seen at least ten times. The chain uses TRBV20-1 and TRBJ2-3; maybe TRBD2 (6 bases). CDR1 and CDR2 (germline): DFQATT, SNEGSKA (reference sequence). The germline V and J ends were trimmed by 5 bases and 2 bases, with 14 bases remaining between them. The CDR3 extends over 14 amino acids. The CDR3 DNA follows: TGCAGTGCTCCACCCGGCGGGAACACAGATACGCAGTATTTT. Its protein is CSAPPGGNTDTQYF.

CDR3 DNA: TGTGCCTGGGCGCGCCGGGTATCTAACTATGGCTACACCTTC. Protein: CAWARRVSNYGYTF. This chain connects TRBV30 to TRBJ1-2; no reliable D call. The CDR3 consists of 14 residues. The V gene's germline CDR1 is GTSNPN and CDR2 SVGIG (reference sequence). V dropped 5 bases and J dropped 0 bases, with 13 bases sitting between them.

To note about this clonotype: Without the conserved terminal phenylalanine or tryptophan, this CDR3 likely stems from a read error. The rearrangement links TRBV20-1 to TRBJ1-2, with D possibly matching TRBD1 (6 bases). This CDR3 has 15 amino acids. Between the trimmed V and J ends, which lost 3 bases and 8 bases, there was a span of 22 bases. CDR1 and CDR2 from the germline V gene are DFQATT and SNEGSKA (reference sequence). In DNA form, the CDR3 reads TGCAGTGCTAGTCCCCAAGTCGGGGACATCCACGGCTACACCAAC. This codes for CSASPQVGDIHGYTN.

This clonotype was picked up many times. The rearrangement joins TRBV6-2 or TRBV6-3 to TRBJ1-1; 7 bases fit TRBD1. The trim removed 5 bases at V and 11 bases at J, leaving 11 bases unmatched. Germline CDR1 is MNHEY and CDR2 is SVGEGT. The CDR3 runs 13 residues. CDR3 sequence reads: CASSPIQGTKAFF. CDR3 coding DNA: TGTGCCAGCAGTCCGATACAGGGGACAAAGGCTTTCTTT.

This clonotype was detected ten times or more. The chain links TRBV5-6 to TRBJ1-1, with 8 bases fitting TRBD1. The CDR3 is 17 residues long. V dropped 4 bases and J dropped 1; count of bases not matched to a gene: 12. Germline loops: CDR1 SGHDT, CDR2 YYEEEE. The CDR3 sequence is CASSPRIVDRANTEAFF. The CDR3 coding sequence is TGTGCCAGCAGCCCCCGAATCGTGGACAGGGCGAACACTGAAGCTTTCTTT.